The next 24 T cell receptor beta chains were all read from a single sample in a study of control samples from healthy donors and cancer patients. Method: immunoSEQ multiplex PCR; TCRdb's copy keeps in-frame clones and lacks some. Of about 150,000 clones listed, about 94% were seen once; the top ten hold more than 8%. Sequencing used blood. These receptor sequences come from a woman aged 40 to 50 in good health.

The chain links TRBV9 to TRBJ2-1, with D hard to call. Per germline, CDR1 SGDLS and CDR2 YYNGEE. This CDR3 is built from 14 residues. The V and J ends lost 0 bases and 8 bases respectively, with 12 bases between them. CDR3 sequence (DNA): TGTGCCAGCAGCGTAGATAGCCCGAGCGATGAGCAGTTCTTC. It specifies CASSVDSPSDEQFF.

The V gene is TRBV9, the J gene TRBJ2-7, with D tentatively TRBD1 (6 bases). Trimming took off 0 bases at V and 0 bases at J, with 10 bases between the two ends. CDR1 is SGDLS, CDR2 YYNGEE, per germline. The CDR3 is 15 residues long. The CDR3 DNA sequence: TGTGCCAGCAGCGTAGCCACAGGGAGCTCCTACGAGCAGTACTTC. Translating gives CASSVATGSSYEQYF.

CDR3 amino acids: CASSQQGGTDYEQYF. In DNA form, the CDR3 reads TGCGCCAGCAGCCAACAAGGCGGGACAGACTACGAGCAGTACTTC. V is TRBV4-1 and J is TRBJ2-7, with D possibly matching TRBD1 (7 bases). V was clipped by 2 bases and J by 3 bases, with 14 bases between them. The CDR3 loop spans 15 amino acids. Per the germline V gene, CDR1 is MGHRA and CDR2 is YSYEKL.

This clone was recorded only once. The rearrangement links TRBV9 to TRBJ1-1; D might be TRBD1 (5 bases). The germline gives CDR1 SGDLS, CDR2 YYNGEE. The length of the CDR3 is 15 residues. V lost 7 bases to trimming and J lost 6 bases, with 22 bases between them. CDR3 in DNA: TGTGCCAGCGGCAAAACCGGGACCACTAACGCTGAAGCTTTCTTT. It encodes CASGKTGTTNAEAFF.

The genes are TRBV5-1 and TRBJ2-3; D unclear. This CDR3 is 12 amino acids long. The germline V and J ends were trimmed by 1 base and 5 bases, with 5 bases remaining between them. Germline lookup yields CDR1 SGHRS and CDR2 YFSETQ. CDR3 sequence: CASSLRQDTQYF. The CDR3 DNA sequence: TGCGCCAGCAGCTTGAGACAAGATACGCAGTATTTT.

The chain recombines TRBV12-3 or TRBV12-4 with TRBJ2-1; no reliable D call. Trimming removed 3 bases from V and 10 bases from J, with 13 bases in between. This CDR3 is 13 amino acids long. The DNA of the CDR3 is TGTGCCAGCAGTTTCGGTTATAACAGAGAGCAGTTCTTC. It translates to CASSFGYNREQFF.

This rearrangement joins TRBV10-3 to TRBJ1-2; TRBD1 is a possible D gene (6 bases). The CDR3 extends over 14 amino acids. CDR1 is ENHRY, CDR2 SYGVKD, per germline. V lost 6 bases and J lost 4, with 15 bases in between. The chain's CDR3 is CAIREGDGLYGYTF. The CDR3 DNA reads as TGTGCCATCAGGGAGGGGGACGGACTCTATGGCTACACCTTC.

CDR3 in DNA: TGCGCCAGCAGCCGTCCGGGGGGGACACTAAACACCGGGGAGCTGTTTTTT. This gives the protein CASSRPGGTLNTGELFF. The rearrangement links TRBV5-1 to TRBJ2-2, with 8 bases matching TRBD2. CDR3 length: 17 amino acids. Germline CDR1 SGHRS, CDR2 YFSETQ. V gave up 4 bases and J gave up 2 bases; unmatched junction bases: 10.

The chain has TRBV5-1 and TRBJ2-5; 8 nucleotides agree with TRBD2. The germline V gene encodes CDR1 SGHRS and CDR2 YFSETQ. This CDR3 region has 18 residues. V gave up 1 base and J gave up 3 bases; unmatched junction bases: 14. The CDR3 loop reads CASSLYGTRVAGEETQYF. CDR3 sequence (DNA): TGCGCCAGCAGCTTGTATGGGACTAGAGTGGCTGGGGAAGAGACCCAGTACTTC. The variable domain in full, completed from reference TRBV5-1 and TRBJ2-5, reads KAGVTQTPRYLIKTRGQQVTLSCSPISGHRSVSWYQQTPGQGLQFLFEYFSETQRNKGNFPGRFSGRQFSNSRSEMNVSTLELGDSALYLCASSLYGTRVAGEETQYFGPGTRLLVL.

J is TRBJ1-2 and V is TRBV19; D perhaps matches TRBD1 (5 bases). Trimming took 5 bases from V and 8 from J, leaving 21 bases between them. The CDR3 runs 15 residues. Germline V CDR1 and CDR2: LNHDA, SQIVND (reference sequence). CDR3 residues: CASSVGGPPAGGYTF. The CDR3 DNA reads as TGTGCCAGTAGTGTGGGGGGACCCCCAGCGGGGGGCTACACCTTC.

V gene TRBV27 combines with J gene TRBJ2-2; TRBD2 agrees at 9 bases. The germline V gene has CDR1 MNHEY and CDR2 SMNVEV (reference sequence). V gave up 5 bases and J gave up 5 bases; unmatched junction bases: 3. The CDR3 sequence is 14 residues long. CDR3 DNA sequence: TGTGCCAGCAGTCTAGCGGGAAAGACCGGGGAGCTGTTTTTT. Translation: CASSLAGKTGELFF.

The rearrangement uses TRBV5-4 and TRBJ1-2, with D unresolved. V shed 0 bases and J shed 4 bases, with 7 bases lying between them. The CDR3 totals 13 residues. Germline loops: CDR1 SGHNT, CDR2 YYREEE (reference sequence). As DNA, the CDR3 is TGTGCCAGCAGCTTGGAAACAGCCTATGGCTACACCTTC. As protein: CASSLETAYGYTF. Full variable domain (rest looked up from reference TRBV5-4 and TRBJ1-2): ETGVTQSPTHLIKTRGQQVTLRCSSQSGHNTVSWYQQALGQGPQFIFQYYREEENGRGNFPPRFSGLQFPNYSSELNVNALELDDSALYLCASSLETAYGYTFGSGTRLTVV.

This clone appeared a single time. The chain uses TRBV7-9 and TRBJ1-1; the match to TRBD1 covers 10 bases. Per germline, CDR1 SEHNR and CDR2 FQNEAQ (reference sequence). V shed 5 bases and J 5 bases; nucleotides not matched to a gene: 8. The CDR3 contains 15 residues. The CDR3 is CASSPGTGVRTEAFF. For the CDR3, the DNA is TGTGCCAGCAGCCCGGGGACAGGGGTGAGGACTGAAGCTTTCTTT.

V gene TRBV5-1 combines with J gene TRBJ2-3; 7 nucleotides line up with TRBD1. Germline V gene data show CDR1 as SGHRS and CDR2 as YFSETQ. The CDR3 covers 12 residues. J was trimmed by 6 bases and V by 4 bases; bases with no gene match: 2. CDR3 protein: CASSQTGDTQYF. The DNA of the CDR3 is TGCGCCAGCAGCCAGACAGGGGATACGCAGTATTTT.

This chain uses TRBV7-6 with TRBJ1-1, with 10 positions matching TRBD1. The CDR3 has 16 residues. With 5 bases clipped from V and 1 base from J, the junction kept 7 bases outside the gene matches. CDR1 and CDR2 from the germline V gene are SGHVS and FNYEAQ. The CDR3 is CASSKTGGAGNTEAFF. The CDR3 nucleotides are TGTGCCAGCAGCAAGACAGGGGGCGCGGGGAACACTGAAGCTTTCTTT.

As DNA, the CDR3 is TGTGCCAGCAGGGGGACAGGGGTGAATGGCTACACCTTC. Its translation is CASRGTGVNGYTF. V is TRBV2 and J is TRBJ1-2, with TRBD1 matching 10 bases. CDR1 SNHLY and CDR2 FYNNEI come from the germline V gene. CDR3 length: 13 residues. V lost 6 bases and J lost 6; bases outside the gene matches: 4.

This clone was seen once. The rearrangement uses TRBV9 and TRBJ1-1; 7 nucleotides align to TRBD1. The V gene end was trimmed by 3 bases and the J gene end by 5 bases; junction bases not matched to a gene: 13. The germline CDR1 and CDR2 sequences are SGDLS and YYNGEE. The CDR3 has 16 residues. The CDR3 is CASSGGDSPAPTEAFF. For the CDR3, the DNA is TGTGCCAGCAGCGGGGGGGACAGTCCAGCCCCAACTGAAGCTTTCTTT.

This chain joins TRBV5-1 and TRBJ1-1; possible D gene TRBD1, 5 bases. Germline V CDR1 and CDR2: SGHRS, YFSETQ. Trimming shortened V by 4 bases and J by 0 bases, and 10 bases separated the two germline ends. The CDR3 spans 14 residues. CDR3 in amino acids: CASSPTGLNTEAFF. DNA for the CDR3: TGCGCCAGCAGCCCGACGGGACTGAACACTGAAGCTTTCTTT.

The V gene is TRBV6-5, the J gene TRBJ1-1; TRBD1 is a possible D gene (5 bases). The CDR3 runs to 15 residues. CDR1 MNHEY and CDR2 SVGAGI come from the germline V gene. V lost 5 bases to trimming and J lost 4 bases, with 17 bases between them. Written as DNA, the CDR3 is TGTGCCAGCAGTCCCTCGACCGGGACGGGCACTGAAGCTTTCTTT. It translates to CASSPSTGTGTEAFF.

This clone was recorded once. The chain uses TRBV7-3 and TRBJ1-4; D not certain. V lost 10 bases to trimming and J lost 7 bases, with 16 bases between them. Looked up from germline, CDR1 is SGHTA and CDR2 is FQGTGA. The CDR3 is made up of 13 amino acids. This chain's CDR3 is CATSEGDGEKLFF. In nucleotides, the CDR3 is TGTGCCACCTCGGAGGGTGATGGTGAAAAACTGTTTTTT. The full variable domain, its missing parts supplied by reference TRBV7-3 and TRBJ1-4, is GAGVSQTPSNKVTEKGKYVELRCDPISGHTALYWYRQSLGQGPEFLIYFQGTGAADDSGLPNDRFFAVRPEGSVSTLKIQRTERGDSAVYLCATSEGDGEKLFFGSGTQLSVL.

The chain is built from TRBV6-1 and TRBJ1-2; 8 bases match TRBD1. Germline-derived CDR1 and CDR2 are MNHNS and SASEGT. The CDR3 length is 15 residues. Trimming cost V 3 bases and J 2 bases; bases outside gene matches: 5. The CDR3, as DNA: TGTGCCAGCAGTGACCAGGGGGCAGGGAACTATGGCTACACCTTC. Translated: CASSDQGAGNYGYTF.

The chain combines TRBV20-1 with TRBJ2-3; 10 bases fit TRBD1. After removal of 3 bases from V and 0 bases from J, the junction contained 12 bases not matched to a gene. CDR1 is DFQATT and CDR2 is SNEGSKA in the germline V gene (reference sequence). This CDR3 spans 18 amino acids. CDR3 residues: CSASVPGTGETSTDTQYF. The CDR3, as DNA: TGCAGTGCTAGTGTTCCGGGGACAGGGGAGACTAGCACAGATACGCAGTATTTT.

The CDR3 region is CASSYYRISNTEAFF. CDR3 DNA: TGTGCCAGCAGTTATTACAGAATTTCAAACACTGAAGCTTTCTTT. The V and J genes are TRBV6-5 and TRBJ1-1; D remains ambiguous. The CDR3 totals 15 residues. Trimming cost V 3 bases and J 2 bases, with 13 bases left between them. Germline CDR1 reads MNHEY; CDR2 reads SVGAGI.

This clone showed up just once. The chain has TRBV5-4 and TRBJ2-5, with 7 bases aligning to TRBD1. CDR3 size: 15 residues. V dropped 2 bases and J dropped 4; count of bases not matched to a gene: 8. Germline CDR1 and CDR2: SGHNT and YYREEE (reference sequence). CDR3 nucleotides: TGTGCCAGCAGCTTTACCCAGACAGGGCGAGAGACCCAGTACTTC. It yields the protein CASSFTQTGRETQYF.